The sequence of this TCR beta chain was determined in a study of response to subunit inactivated influenza vaccine. Study-level points and caveats: It was suggested by the authors that few new T cells are recruited by each seasonal influenza vaccination.

Trimming removed 0 bases from V and 1 base from J, with 9 bases in between. Per the germline V gene, CDR1 is LGHNA and CDR2 is YSLEER. This CDR3 region has 15 residues. TCRdb reprocessed the RT-PCR reads with MiXCR, giving one entry per CDR3 protein. The repertoire holds about 500,000 distinct CDR3 sequences, with over 10% as singletons. Regarding this clonotype: Its target is unknown.

The TCR was taken from a man in his fifties or sixties who received an inactivated influenza vaccine. V is TRBV4-3 and J is TRBJ2-5, with D perhaps matching TRBD2 (5 bases). The sequenced sample was PBMCs from blood, obtained more than 35 days after vaccination. CDR3 in DNA: TGCGCCAGCAGCCAAGATGTGAGGGCCCAAGAGACCCAGTACTTC. Translated: CASSQDVRAQETQYF.